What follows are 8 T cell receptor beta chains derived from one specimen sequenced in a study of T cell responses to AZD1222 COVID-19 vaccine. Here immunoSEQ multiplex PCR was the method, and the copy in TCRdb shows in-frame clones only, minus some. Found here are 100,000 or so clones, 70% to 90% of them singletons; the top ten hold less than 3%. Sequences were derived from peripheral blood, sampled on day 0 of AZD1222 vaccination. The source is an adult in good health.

CDR3 residues: CAWNSGTGSHGYTF. The CDR3 DNA sequence: TGTGCCTGGAACTCCGGGACAGGGAGCCATGGCTACACCTTC. The chain couples TRBV30 to TRBJ1-2; 9 nucleotides align to TRBD1. V dropped 4 bases and J dropped 6; count of bases not matched to a gene: 9. CDR1 is GTSNPN, CDR2 SVGIG, per germline (reference sequence). The CDR3 extends over 14 amino acids.

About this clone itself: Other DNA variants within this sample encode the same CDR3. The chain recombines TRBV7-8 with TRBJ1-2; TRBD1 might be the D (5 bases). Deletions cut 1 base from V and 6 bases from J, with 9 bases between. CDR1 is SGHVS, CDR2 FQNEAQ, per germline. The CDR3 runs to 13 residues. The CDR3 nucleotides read TGTGCCAGCAGCTTAGTTAGGGGAAATGGCTACACCTTC. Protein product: CASSLVRGNGYTF.

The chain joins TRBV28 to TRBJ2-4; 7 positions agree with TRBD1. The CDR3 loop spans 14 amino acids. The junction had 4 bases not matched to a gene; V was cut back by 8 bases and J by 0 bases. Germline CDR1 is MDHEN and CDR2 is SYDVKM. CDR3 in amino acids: CASGTALAKNIQYF. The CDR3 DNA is TGTGCCAGCGGGACAGCACTAGCCAAAAACATTCAGTACTTC.

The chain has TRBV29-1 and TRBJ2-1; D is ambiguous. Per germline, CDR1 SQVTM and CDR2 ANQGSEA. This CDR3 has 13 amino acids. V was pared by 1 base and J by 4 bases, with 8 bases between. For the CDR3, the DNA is TGCAGCGTTGAAGTCGTCCGGTACAATGAGCAGTTCTTC. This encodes CSVEVVRYNEQFF.

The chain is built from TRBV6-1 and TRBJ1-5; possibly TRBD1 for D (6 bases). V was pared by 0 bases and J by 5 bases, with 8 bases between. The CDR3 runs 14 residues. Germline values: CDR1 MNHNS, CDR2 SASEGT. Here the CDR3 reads CASSEAGAYQPQHF. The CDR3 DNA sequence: TGTGCCAGCAGTGAAGCGGGGGCTTATCAGCCCCAGCATTTT.

The CDR3 sequence is CAASDGTGETDTQYF. The CDR3 DNA is TGTGCCGCGAGTGATGGGACAGGGGAAACAGATACGCAGTATTTT. The chain couples TRBV10-3 to TRBJ2-3, with TRBD1 matching over 10 bases. V was clipped by 11 bases and J by 3 bases; unmatched bases: 11. The CDR3 has 15 amino acids. Per germline, CDR1 ENHRY and CDR2 SYGVKD.

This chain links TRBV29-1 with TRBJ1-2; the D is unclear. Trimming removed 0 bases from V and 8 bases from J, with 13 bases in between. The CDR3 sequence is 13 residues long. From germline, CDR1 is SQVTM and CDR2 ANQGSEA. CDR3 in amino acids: CSVEDQRRVGYTF. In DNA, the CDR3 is TGCAGCGTTGAAGATCAGAGGCGAGTGGGCTACACCTTC.

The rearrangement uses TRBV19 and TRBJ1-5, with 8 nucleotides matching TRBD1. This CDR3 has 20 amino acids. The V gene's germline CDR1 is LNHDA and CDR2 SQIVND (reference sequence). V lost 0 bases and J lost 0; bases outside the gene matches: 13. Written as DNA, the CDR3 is TGTGCCAGTAGTATAGATCTACGGACAGGGAGGAGGGATAGCAATCAGCCCCAGCATTTT. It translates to CASSIDLRTGRRDSNQPQHF.